Each of the 10 T cell receptor beta chains below was sequenced from the same sample in a study of cytomegalovirus exposure and HLA in healthy donors. It was with 60 Vbeta and 13 Jbeta primers that the PCR ran. Produced via immunoSEQ multiplex PCR; TCRdb's table is partial and in-frame only. The sample yields more than 85,000 clones, under 80% seen once. The specimen sequenced was PBMCs. All receptors derive from a woman aged 40 to 55 in good health and CMV-seropositive.

The V and J genes are TRBV7-8 and TRBJ1-1; TRBD1 might be the D (5 bases). Between the trimmed V and J ends, which lost 5 bases and 0 bases, there was a span of 25 bases. This CDR3 is 19 amino acids long. Germline CDR1 is SGHVS and CDR2 is FQNEAQ. The CDR3 DNA reads as TGTGCCAGCAGCATTGGACTAATTGGGACGCTCCGGGTGAACACTGAAGCTTTCTTT. Translating it yields CASSIGLIGTLRVNTEAFF.

The gene calls are TRBV2 and TRBJ2-5, with D possibly TRBD1 on 6 matching bases. The J call may be faulty, since TRBJ2-7 better matches the DNA end. Germline V gives CDR1 SNHLY, CDR2 FYNNEI. The CDR3 sequence is 15 residues long. CDR3 protein: CASSYMLWTAYEQYF. For the CDR3, the DNA is TGTGCCAGCAGCTATATGCTGTGGACAGCCTACGAGCAGTACTTC.

The V call is TRBV2, the J call TRBJ1-5, with D tentatively TRBD1 (5 bases). The CDR3 is 16 amino acids. V lost 4 bases and J lost 0, with 13 bases in between. The germline gives CDR1 SNHLY, CDR2 FYNNEI. The CDR3 coding sequence is TGTGCCAGCAGTGTAAGGGGCCCGTATAGCAATCAGCCCCAGCATTTT. Amino acid sequence: CASSVRGPYSNQPQHF.

V usage is TRBV6-1 and J usage is TRBJ2-2; maybe TRBD2 (5 bases). The germline V gene encodes CDR1 MNHNS and CDR2 SASEGT. The CDR3 length is 12 residues. V shed 7 bases and J shed 8 bases, with 11 bases lying between them. The chain's CDR3 is CASNWERGELFF. As DNA, the CDR3 is TGTGCCAGCAATTGGGAGCGGGGGGAGCTGTTTTTT.

The genes are TRBV27 and TRBJ2-5; D call uncertain. Trimming took off 3 bases at V and 7 bases at J, with 6 bases between the two ends. CDR1 MNHEY and CDR2 SMNVEV come from the germline V gene (reference sequence). The CDR3 length is 11 residues. The CDR3 DNA reads TGTGCCAGCAGTTTCGTAGCGACCCAGTACTTC. Encoded protein: CASSFVATQYF.

This clone was seen only a few times. The chain employs TRBV10-2 and TRBJ1-1; tentatively, D is TRBD1 (6 bases). Trimming took 8 bases from V and 3 from J, leaving 22 bases between them. Germline loops: CDR1 WSHSY, CDR2 SAAADI. CDR3 length equals 16 residues. CDR3 coding DNA: TGCGCCAGCGACCCCAAAACAGGGAGGGTGGACACTGAAGCTTTCTTT. This translates into CASDPKTGRVDTEAFF.

As for this clone: A junction end diverges from the germline sequence, so it may reflect a read error. The chain joins TRBV7-9 to TRBJ1-5, with no clear D. Looked up from germline, CDR1 is SEHNR and CDR2 is FQNEAQ (reference sequence). CDR3 size: 14 residues. DNA for the CDR3: TGTTCCAGCAGCTTAGGCGCGGGTTGGCAGCCCCAGCATTTT. Residues: CSSSLGAGWQPQHF.

The V call is TRBV7-6, the J call TRBJ1-1, with D unclear. Trimming stripped 6 bases from V and 3 bases from J, with 17 bases between. This CDR3 spans 15 amino acids. Germline V lookup: CDR1 SGHVS, CDR2 FNYEAQ. CDR3 in amino acids: CASRDEAAGDTEAFF. CDR3 bases: TGTGCCAGCAGAGACGAAGCAGCAGGCGACACTGAAGCTTTCTTT.

The chain has TRBV7-3 and TRBJ1-1; no reliable D call. The germline V gene encodes CDR1 SGHTA and CDR2 FQGTGA. V was cut by 1 base and J by 7 bases, with 10 bases left in between. This CDR3 is built from 13 residues. CDR3 nucleotide sequence: TGTGCCAGCAGCTTAAGAAGCGCAGATGAAGCTTTCTTT. Translating gives CASSLRSADEAFF.

This clone was seen just once. The genes are TRBV5-6 and TRBJ1-1, with 11 bases lining up with TRBD1. Germline assignment: CDR1 SGHDT and CDR2 YYEEEE. The CDR3 runs to 16 residues. After removal of 4 bases from V and 0 bases from J, the junction contained 5 bases not matched to a gene. CDR3 amino acids: CASSPGQGDLNTEAFF. CDR3 coding DNA: TGTGCCAGCAGCCCGGGACAGGGGGACCTGAACACTGAAGCTTTCTTT. Using reference TRBV5-6 and TRBJ1-1 for the parts outside the CDR3, the full variable domain is DAGVTQSPTHLIKTRGQQVTLRCSPKSGHDTVSWYQQALGQGPQFIFQYYEEEERQRGNFPDRFSGHQFPNYSSELNVNALLLGDSALYLCASSPGQGDLNTEAFFGQGTRLTVV.